The 4 T cell receptor beta chains below all came from one sample that was sequenced in a study of shared clonotypes between healthy human individuals. Sequenced by immunoSEQ multiplex PCR; TCRdb stores in-frame clones only, minus some. Here the sample spans about 690,000 clones, around 91% being singletons. The sequenced material came from memory CD8+ T cells from PBMCs. Regarding subset: CD45RO+ cells pooled with CCR7-negative TemRA cells. Receptors were obtained from a man between 18 and 29 years old in good health. Some clones in this sample may be carry-over from other donors' samples.

This clone has only one observation. The CDR3 sequence: CASSWGPGGLDTQYF. CDR3 coding DNA: TGTGCCAGTAGTTGGGGGCCAGGGGGCCTAGATACGCAGTATTTT. This chain uses TRBV19 with TRBJ2-3; 8 positions match TRBD1. The CDR3 runs 15 residues. The V segment lost 5 bases and the J segment 5 bases; nucleotides outside the gene matches: 9. Germline assignment: CDR1 LNHDA and CDR2 SQIVND (reference sequence).

This clone was observed a few times. The chain carries TRBV6-6 and TRBJ2-1; 7 nucleotides agree with TRBD1. V trimming: 4 bases; J trimming: 3 bases; junction bases outside the gene matches: 6. CDR1 and CDR2 (germline): MNHNY, SVGAGI (reference sequence). CDR3 length: 15 amino acids. CDR3 in DNA: TGTGCCAGCAGTTCGGTCAGGGGGTACTACAATGAGCAGTTCTTC. Protein: CASSSVRGYYNEQFF.

J is TRBJ1-1 and V is TRBV7-9; TRBD1 agrees at 7 bases. CDR3 length: 14 amino acids. The V gene end was trimmed by 1 base and the J gene end by 5 bases; junction bases not matched to a gene: 4. Per germline, CDR1 SEHNR and CDR2 FQNEAQ (reference sequence). Written as DNA, the CDR3 is TGTGCCAGCAGCTTAGACAGGGGAGAGACTGAAGCTTTCTTT. It specifies CASSLDRGETEAFF.

Details on this clone: The same CDR3 can be traced to other DNA sequences in this sample. This rearrangement joins TRBV7-8 to TRBJ2-7, with 8 bases lining up with TRBD2. Trimming took 5 bases from V and 3 from J; bases not matched to a gene: 6. The CDR3 runs 14 residues. Germline CDR1 is SGHVS and CDR2 is FQNEAQ. The CDR3 region has the DNA TGTGCCAGCAGCCTGGGGCTAGCGGGCTACGAGCAGTACTTC. Protein sequence: CASSLGLAGYEQYF.